The 15 T cell receptor beta chains given below trace back to one sample, sequenced in a study of early T cells in non-severe SARS-CoV-2 infection. TCRdb reprocessed the 5' RACE reads via MiXCR and lists one record per CDR3 protein. Of around 26,000 distinct CDR3 sequences listed, 4.8% were seen once; the top ten hold 6.6%. Sequencing was done on a sample of whole blood. These receptors came from an adult who was a healthcare worker with PCR-confirmed SARS-CoV-2 infection or an uninfected control (not recorded which).

The table lists this clonotype with many counts. Here the CDR3 DNA reads TGTGCCAGCAGGCCGACAGGGAGCACTGAAGCTTTCTTT. As protein: CASRPTGSTEAFF. The V gene is TRBV2, the J gene TRBJ1-1; TRBD1 matches 7 bases. The CDR3 sequence is 13 residues long. Germline V gene sequence: CDR1 SNHLY, CDR2 FYNNEI. V dropped 6 bases and J dropped 4; count of bases not matched to a gene: 5.

The table lists this clonotype with many counts. The J gene is TRBJ2-7, the V gene TRBV6-4, with D hard to call. CDR3 length equals 15 residues. The germline V gene encodes CDR1 MRHNA and CDR2 SNTAGT. The germline V and J ends were trimmed by 3 bases and 0 bases, with 12 bases remaining between them. CDR3 DNA sequence: TGTGCCAGCAGTGAATACTCCGGTAGCTCCTACGAGCAGTACTTC. Residues: CASSEYSGSSYEQYF.

This clonotype was seen many times. V is TRBV10-3 and J is TRBJ2-1; TRBD1 matches 9 bases. Germline assignment: CDR1 ENHRY and CDR2 SYGVKD. V gave up 0 bases and J gave up 2 bases; unmatched junction bases: 8. The CDR3 contains 18 residues. The CDR3 loop is CAISESAGTGRPYNEQFF. The CDR3 coding sequence is TGTGCCATCAGTGAGTCTGCCGGGACAGGGCGTCCCTACAATGAGCAGTTCTTC.

This clonotype was seen at least ten times. The chain recombines TRBV27 with TRBJ2-7; 10 bases are a match to TRBD1. The ends lost 6 bases at V and 6 bases at J; junction bases unmatched: 8. The germline V gene has CDR1 MNHEY and CDR2 SMNVEV (reference sequence). The CDR3 loop spans 14 amino acids. CDR3 nucleotide sequence: TGTGCCAGCAGCACGACAGGGGGCGGGTTCGAGCAGTACTTC. Encoded protein: CASSTTGGGFEQYF.

The chain has TRBV6-1 and TRBJ2-3; a possible D gene is TRBD2 (6 bases). V lost 4 bases, J lost 4 bases, and 12 bases lay in between. CDR1 MNHNS and CDR2 SASEGT come from the germline V gene. The CDR3 is 14 residues long. CDR3 amino acids: CASSAQGGPDTQYF. DNA of the CDR3: TGTGCCAGCAGTGCCCAGGGAGGCCCAGATACGCAGTATTTT.

This clonotype has more than one count but fewer than ten. The rearrangement joins TRBV3-1 to TRBJ1-1; tentative D call: TRBD1 (6 bases). CDR3 length equals 14 residues. The V and J ends lost 4 bases and 5 bases respectively, with 14 bases between them. Germline V lookup: CDR1 LGHDT, CDR2 YNNKEL (reference sequence). The CDR3 loop reads CASSRSTGRTEAFF. CDR3 in DNA: TGTGCCAGCAGCCGATCCACAGGGAGAACTGAAGCTTTCTTT.

The gene calls are TRBV5-1 and TRBJ2-5; TRBD2 might be the D (7 bases). V lost 4 bases and J 6 bases, leaving 16 bases between the germline ends. The CDR3 runs 14 residues. Per the germline V gene, CDR1 is SGHRS and CDR2 is YFSETQ. CDR3 sequence reads: CASSPRAGDKTQYF. DNA for the CDR3: TGCGCCAGCAGCCCGAGGGCGGGGGACAAGACCCAGTACTTC.

The table lists this clonotype with many counts. The chain uses TRBV7-2 and TRBJ2-2, with D possibly TRBD2 on 5 matching bases. CDR1 is SGHTA, CDR2 FQGNSA, per germline. The CDR3 length is 14 residues. V was clipped by 6 bases and J by 1 base, with 9 bases between them. CDR3 in DNA: TGTGCCAGCAGGGGCGGGCGGAACACCGGGGAGCTGTTTTTT. Encoded protein: CASRGGRNTGELFF.

This clonotype was observed at least ten times. This rearrangement joins TRBV29-1 to TRBJ2-3; D is ambiguous. V lost 4 bases to trimming and J lost 5 bases, with 7 bases between them. The CDR3 totals 11 residues. Germline-derived CDR1 and CDR2 are SQVTM and ANQGSEA. The CDR3 here is CSVGEGDTQYF. CDR3 nucleotide sequence: TGCAGCGTTGGGGAAGGAGATACGCAGTATTTT.

This chain uses TRBV3-1 with TRBJ2-7; D is possibly TRBD1 or TRBD2 (5 bases each). Germline CDR1 is LGHDT and CDR2 is YNNKEL (reference sequence). V lost 4 bases to trimming and J lost 2 bases, with 18 bases between them. This CDR3 spans 16 amino acids. CDR3 sequence (DNA): TGTGCCAGCAGCCCCGAGGGGCTCGAATGGACCTACGAGCAGTACTTC. This sequence encodes CASSPEGLEWTYEQYF.

This clonotype was observed many times. The chain combines TRBV12-3 or TRBV12-4 with TRBJ1-6; 9 nucleotides line up with TRBD1. This CDR3 spans 16 amino acids. The trim removed 6 bases at V and 10 bases at J, leaving 13 bases unmatched. The CDR3 nucleotides are TGTGCCAGCAGGCGGACAGGGGCGAGTTCTGGATCACCCCTCCACTTT. Protein sequence: CASRRTGASSGSPLHF.

This clonotype was picked up many times. The chain employs TRBV5-1 and TRBJ2-1; D may be TRBD1 or TRBD2 (5 bases each). The ends were cut back, 2 bases at V and 7 bases at J, with 13 bases in the middle. Looked up from germline, CDR1 is SGHRS and CDR2 is YFSETQ. The CDR3 loop spans 14 amino acids. The DNA for the CDR3 is TGCGCCAGCAGCTTTCAGGGAGAGGGGAATGAGCAGTTCTTC. Translated: CASSFQGEGNEQFF. Together with reference TRBV5-1 and TRBJ2-1, the CDR3 gives the full variable domain: KAGVTQTPRYLIKTRGQQVTLSCSPISGHRSVSWYQQTPGQGLQFLFEYFSETQRNKGNFPGRFSGRQFSNSRSEMNVSTLELGDSALYLCASSFQGEGNEQFFGPGTRLTVL.

The chain links TRBV7-3 to TRBJ2-2; D gene unclear. The germline V gene has CDR1 SGHTA and CDR2 FQGTGA. The CDR3 consists of 14 residues. Trimming removed 2 bases from V and 1 base from J, with 5 bases in between. The DNA for the CDR3 is TGTGCCAGCAGCTTACGTCTGAACACCGGGGAGCTGTTTTTT. The encoded protein is CASSLRLNTGELFF. Together with reference TRBV7-3 and TRBJ2-2, the CDR3 gives the full variable domain: GAGVSQTPSNKVTEKGKYVELRCDPISGHTALYWYRQSLGQGPEFLIYFQGTGAADDSGLPNDRFFAVRPEGSVSTLKIQRTERGDSAVYLCASSLRLNTGELFFGEGSRLTVL.

This clonotype was counted between two and nine times. The chain couples TRBV6-1 to TRBJ1-3; 9 bases are shared with TRBD1. The CDR3 extends over 17 amino acids. V lost 4 bases, J lost 0 bases, and 7 bases stayed unmatched. The germline CDR1 and CDR2 sequences are MNHNS and SASEGT. The CDR3 here is CASSGWTGERSGNTIYF. The DNA for the CDR3 is TGTGCCAGCAGTGGCTGGACAGGGGAACGCTCTGGAAACACCATATATTTT.

This clonotype was observed a few times. The chain carries TRBV29-1 and TRBJ2-1, with D possibly being TRBD1 (5 bases). The germline V gene has CDR1 SQVTM and CDR2 ANQGSEA. The length of the CDR3 is 14 residues. With 2 bases removed from V and 7 bases from J, the gap between germline ends came to 15 bases. The CDR3 is CSVERTFLVNEQFF. The CDR3 DNA is TGCAGCGTTGAAAGGACATTCCTGGTGAATGAGCAGTTCTTC.